This is a list of T cell receptor beta chains from one sample in a study of blood T cell repertoires in COVID-19. The repertoire was sequenced with immunoSEQ multiplex PCR; TCRdb's copy has only in-frame clones and lacks some. The sample records some 130,000 clones, around 89% being singletons. The sample taken for sequencing was peripheral blood. The origin of the receptors is a man aged 60 to 75 with COVID-19, enrolled during active disease. The CDR3 runs from the conserved cysteine through the conserved F or W. The order of the fields is V gene, J gene, CDR3 length, D gene, clone size, CDR3 DNA, CDR3 protein. A D gene is named only where the DNA matches it firmly. Expanded clones are given a class, and other clones once, few, many or no size at all.

>TRBV11-2|TRBJ2-2|16|NA|NA
TGTGCCAGCAGCTTAGGACTTAGACGCAACACCGGGGAGCTGTTTTTT
CASSLGLRRNTGELFF
>TRBV11-2|TRBJ2-6|12|NA|few
TGTGCCAGCAGCTTATTACAGGACGTCCTGACTTTC
CASSLLQDVLTF
>TRBV11-3|TRBJ2-1|15|TRBD2|NA
TGTGCCAGCAGCTTAGGAGGCGGGGGGGCCGATGAGCAGTTCTTC
CASSLGGGGADEQFF
>TRBV23-1|TRBJ1-1|16|NA|NA
TGCGCCAGCAGTCAATCAGTGGAGGGGAAGGGGCCTGAAGCTTTCTTT
CASSQSVEGKGPEAFF
>TRBV29-1|TRBJ1-5|13|TRBD1|once
TGCAGCGTCCAGGGGGCGGTGGATCAGCCCCAGCATTTT
CSVQGAVDQPQHF
>TRBV3-1/TRBV3-2|TRBJ2-1|11|NA|NA
TGTGCCAGCAGCCAAGTCGGGGGGCAGTTCTTC
CASSQVGGQFF
>TRBV2|TRBJ1-2|14|TRBD1|NA
TGTGCCAGCAGTAGGGACAGGGGATTGGATGGCTACACCTTC
CASSRDRGLDGYTF
>TRBV9|TRBJ2-1|15|NA|NA
TGTGCCAGCAGCGTAGAGGACAGTAGGTACAATGAGCAGTTCTTC
CASSVEDSRYNEQFF
>TRBV6-1|TRBJ1-2|14|NA|NA
TGTGCCAGCAGTCACAGGGACGAGGTATATGGCTACACCTTC
CASSHRDEVYGYTF
>TRBV28|TRBJ1-6|15|TRBD1|NA
TGTGCCAGCACTACCGCCGGGACAGCCAATTCACCCCTCCACTTT
CASTTAGTANSPLHF
>TRBV6-6|TRBJ2-1|14|TRBD1|NA
TGTGCCAGCAGGCCCGGGACAGGGATGAGTGAGCAGTTCTTC
CASRPGTGMSEQFF
>TRBV18|TRBJ1-1|14|NA|NA
TGTGCCAGCTCACCAAGGGGCGGGAACACTGAAGCTTTCTTT
CASSPRGGNTEAFF
>TRBV5-1|TRBJ1-2|13|NA|NA
TGCGCCAGCAGCTTGGAACAGGGATCAGGCTACACCTTC
CASSLEQGSGYTF
>TRBV18|TRBJ1-2|12|NA|NA
TGTGCCAGCTCACCGTACAGCTATGGCTACACCTTC
CASSPYSYGYTF
>TRBV9|TRBJ1-1|12|NA|NA
TGTGCCAGCAGGGACACCCTAGGGGAAGCTTTCTTT
CASRDTLGEAFF
>TRBV28|TRBJ1-3|15|TRBD1|few
TGTGCCAGCAGTTTAGAGGGGGCGTACGGAAACACCATATATTTT
CASSLEGAYGNTIYF
>TRBV5-1|TRBJ1-1|17|TRBD1|NA
TGCGCCAGCAGCCCTGGGGGACAGGGGGCTCAGGCAACTGAAGCTTTCTTT
CASSPGGQGAQATEAFF
>TRBV19|TRBJ1-2|15|TRBD1|NA
TGTGCCAGTAGTAACTCTCCGCAGGGGGACTATGGCTACACCTTC
CASSNSPQGDYGYTF
>TRBV11-1|TRBJ1-6|15|NA|NA
TGTGCCAGCAGCTCCAGGAACCGGGGTAATTCACCCCTCCACTTT
CASSSRNRGNSPLHF
>TRBV28|TRBJ1-3|15|NA|NA
TGTGCCAGCATCTTCAATTACTACTCCGGAAACACCATATATTTT
CASIFNYYSGNTIYF
>TRBV6-6|TRBJ2-2|14|TRBD1|NA
TGTGCCAGCAGTTATAAGGGGGCCGACGGGGAGCTGTTTTTT
CASSYKGADGELFF
>TRBV27|TRBJ2-3|15|NA|NA
TGTGCCAGCAGTTTCGGGGGGCGGGGATCAGATACGCAGTATTTT
CASSFGGRGSDTQYF
>TRBV6-6|TRBJ1-5|15|TRBD1|once
TGTGCCAGCAGACAACAGGGGGCGCTTAGTGGGCCCCAGCATTTT
CASRQQGALSGPQHF
>TRBV7-8|TRBJ1-1|14|NA|NA
TGTGCCAGCAGCCCCGGACTGATGAACACTGAAGCTTTCTTT
CASSPGLMNTEAFF
>TRBV2|TRBJ1-1|14|TRBD1|NA
TGTGCCAGCAGAGAACAGGGGATCATAACTGAAGCTTTCTTT
CASREQGIITEAFF
>TRBV10-3|TRBJ2-7|15|TRBD2|NA
TGTGCCATCAGTATACAACGGGGGGTTACGGTCGAGCAGTACTTC
CAISIQRGVTVEQYF
>TRBV10-1|TRBJ2-2|12|NA|few
TGCGCCAGCAGTGAGGGTAGCGGGGAGCTGTTTTTT
CASSEGSGELFF
>TRBV10-3|TRBJ2-3|17|TRBD2|NA
TGTGCCATCAGTGCCGGCGGGGGGGCCTGGATCGCAGATACGCAGTATTTT
CAISAGGGAWIADTQYF
>TRBV10-3|TRBJ2-3|12|NA|NA
TGTGCCATCAGTGAGCTGAGAGATACGCAGTATTTT
CAISELRDTQYF
>TRBV3-1/TRBV3-2|TRBJ2-1|14|TRBD1|NA
TGTGCCAGCAGCCACCGGGACAGGGTCAATGAGCAGTTCTTC
CASSHRDRVNEQFF
>TRBV4-2|TRBJ2-3|19|TRBD2|NA
TGTGCCAGCAGCCAAGGCTCGGGGTTACTAGCGGGGGCCGCAGATACGCAGTATTTT
CASSQGSGLLAGAADTQYF
>TRBV19|TRBJ1-2|13|TRBD1|NA
TGTGCCAGTAGTCGGGACAGTATTCGTGGCTACACCTTC
CASSRDSIRGYTF
>TRBV7-3|TRBJ1-1|13|NA|NA
TGTGCCAGCAGCTATGTACAGGGCTCTGAAGCTTTCTTT
CASSYVQGSEAFF
>TRBV7-9|TRBJ1-3|16|NA|once
TGTGCCAGCAGCTTAGGGACGGGGTACTCCGGAAACACCATATATTTT
CASSLGTGYSGNTIYF
>TRBV9|TRBJ2-1|14|TRBD2|NA
TGTGCCAGCAGCGCGACTAGCGGGGGGGTTGAGCAGTTCTTC
CASSATSGGVEQFF
>TRBV4-1|TRBJ2-7|15|TRBD2|few
TGCGCCAGCAGCCCCTCGGTGGGACTATCTGAAGAGCAGTACTTC
CASSPSVGLSEEQYF
>TRBV28|TRBJ2-3|12|TRBD1|NA
TGTGCCAGCACCTTGGGGACAGGCCATAAGTATTTT
CASTLGTGHKYF
>TRBV12-5|TRBJ1-6|12|NA|NA
TGTGCTAGTGCCTCTCAGAATTCACCCCTCCACTTT
CASASQNSPLHF
>TRBV19|TRBJ2-1|12|TRBD2|NA
TGTGCCAGTAGTATAGGGGGGGGTGAGCAGTTCTTC
CASSIGGGEQFF
>TRBV12-3/TRBV12-4|TRBJ2-5|11|NA|NA
TGTGCCAGCAGCCCCGAGGAGACCCAGTACTTC
CASSPEETQYF
>TRBV5-1|TRBJ1-2|16|TRBD1|NA
TGCGCCAGCAGCTTTTCGTCCGTACAGGGGACGGGGGGCTACACCTTC
CASSFSSVQGTGGYTF
>TRBV12-3/TRBV12-4|TRBJ2-7|12|NA|few
TGTGCCAGCAGTTTTTCCAGGGCCGAGCAGTACTTC
CASSFSRAEQYF
>TRBV19|TRBJ2-7|14|NA|NA
TGTGCCAGTAGTATCCCCGGGACTTTCTACGAGCAGTACTTC
CASSIPGTFYEQYF
>TRBV19|TRBJ1-5|13|TRBD1|NA
TGTGCCAGTAGTCCTGACAGGGTTCAGCCCCAGCATTTT
CASSPDRVQPQHF
>TRBV18|TRBJ2-1|15|TRBD1|NA
TGTGCCAGCTCACCACTAGGGGGCCAAGGGGATGAGCAGTTCTTC
CASSPLGGQGDEQFF